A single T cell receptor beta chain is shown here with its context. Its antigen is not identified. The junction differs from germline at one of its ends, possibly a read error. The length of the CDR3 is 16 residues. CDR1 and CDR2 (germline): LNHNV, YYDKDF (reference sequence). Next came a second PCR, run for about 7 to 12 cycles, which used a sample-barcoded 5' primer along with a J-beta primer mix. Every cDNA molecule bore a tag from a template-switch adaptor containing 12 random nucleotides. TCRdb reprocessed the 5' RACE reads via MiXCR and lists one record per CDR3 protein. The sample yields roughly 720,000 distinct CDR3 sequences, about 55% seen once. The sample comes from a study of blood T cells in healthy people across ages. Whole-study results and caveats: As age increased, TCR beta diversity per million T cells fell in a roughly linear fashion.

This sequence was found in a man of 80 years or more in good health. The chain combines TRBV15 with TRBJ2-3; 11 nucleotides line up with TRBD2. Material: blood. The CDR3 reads CATNRGGLAGNRYAYF. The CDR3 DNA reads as TGTGCCACCAACAGAGGAGGACTAGCGGGCAACAGATACGCGTATTTT.